The rows below give T cell receptor beta chains drawn from one sample of a study of molecular identifiers for immune sequencing clone quantification. TCRdb re-called the PCR reads through MiXCR, storing one row per CDR3 protein. This table holds 40,000 to 45,000 distinct CDR3 sequences, around 20% found once. Sample: naive CD8+ T cells from blood, with Jurkat cell RNA spiked in. The source of these receptors is a human donor in good health. Some libraries in this study had Jurkat cell RNA spiked in. Both conserved end residues are part of each CDR3. The D gene is left open where the match is weak. Clone sizes are given selectively: once, few, many, or a class where the clone is expanded.

abundance: many; v_gene: TRBV28; d_gene: NA; j_gene: TRBJ2-5; CDR3aa: CASSLLQGGETQYF; CDR3nt: TGTGCCAGCAGTTTGTTGCAGGGCGGGGAGACCCAGTACTTC
abundance: many; v_gene: TRBV7-6; d_gene: NA; j_gene: TRBJ2-1; CDR3aa: CASSLLGLRSSYNEQFF; CDR3nt: TGTGCCAGCAGCTTATTGGGACTCCGGAGCTCCTACAATGAGCAGTTCTTC
abundance: many; v_gene: TRBV7-7; d_gene: TRBD1; j_gene: TRBJ2-1; CDR3aa: CASSLDRDDEQFF; CDR3nt: TGTGCCAGCAGCCTCGACAGGGACGATGAGCAGTTCTTC
abundance: many; v_gene: TRBV4-2; d_gene: NA; j_gene: TRBJ2-7; CDR3aa: CASSQGERDNTYEQYF; CDR3nt: TGTGCCAGCAGCCAAGGGGAGCGGGACAATACCTACGAGCAGTACTTC
abundance: many; v_gene: TRBV5-1; d_gene: NA; j_gene: TRBJ2-2; CDR3aa: CASRPGSGELFF; CDR3nt: TGCGCCAGCAGACCGGGGTCCGGGGAGCTGTTTTTT
abundance: many; v_gene: TRBV7-9; d_gene: NA; j_gene: TRBJ2-2; CDR3aa: CASSFMWQNTGELFF; CDR3nt: TGTGCCAGCAGCTTTATGTGGCAGAACACCGGGGAGCTGTTTTTT
abundance: many; v_gene: TRBV4-1; d_gene: NA; j_gene: TRBJ1-2; CDR3aa: CASSQPYPGDGYTF; CDR3nt: TGCGCCAGCAGCCAGCCCTATCCAGGGGATGGCTACACCTTC
abundance: NA; v_gene: TRBV12-5; d_gene: NA; j_gene: TRBJ2-5; CDR3aa: CASGLSNQETQYF; CDR3nt: TGTGCTAGTGGTTTATCGAACCAAGAGACCCAGTACTTC
abundance: NA; v_gene: TRBV5-6; d_gene: NA; j_gene: TRBJ2-1; CDR3aa: CASSSGRGIYNEQFF; CDR3nt: TGTGCCAGCAGCTCGGGCAGGGGAATTTACAATGAGCAGTTCTTC
abundance: many; v_gene: TRBV11-2; d_gene: TRBD2; j_gene: TRBJ2-5; CDR3aa: CASSSKLAGGEETQYF; CDR3nt: TGTGCCAGCAGCAGCAAATTAGCGGGAGGGGAAGAGACCCAGTACTTC
abundance: many; v_gene: TRBV28; d_gene: NA; j_gene: TRBJ1-2; CDR3aa: CASSFGFRGYTF; CDR3nt: TGTGCCAGCAGTTTTGGGTTTAGGGGCTACACCTTC
abundance: NA; v_gene: TRBV6-6; d_gene: TRBD2; j_gene: TRBJ2-7; CDR3aa: CASSYSREKSEQYF; CDR3nt: TGTGCCAGCAGTTACTCGCGGGAGAAGAGCGAGCAGTACTTC